This passage covers 10 T cell receptor beta chains from one sample sequenced in a study of blood T cell repertoires in COVID-19. Libraries were prepared by immunoSEQ multiplex PCR; TCRdb keeps only in-frame clonotypes and omits some of them. The sample includes nearly 95,000 clones, about 74% of them seen just once. Sample: peripheral blood. All receptors derive from a man between 70 and 80 years old with COVID-19, enrolled during active disease.

CDR3: CASRGGEGPSYEQYF. CDR3 DNA: TGCGCCAGCAGGGGGGGTGAAGGGCCCTCCTACGAGCAGTACTTC. The chain couples TRBV5-1 to TRBJ2-7; possibly TRBD2 for D (6 bases). Germline lookup yields CDR1 SGHRS and CDR2 YFSETQ. V was clipped by 5 bases and J by 0 bases, with 15 bases between them. CDR3 length: 15 residues.

The rearrangement uses TRBV27 and TRBJ1-2, with TRBD1 as a possible D gene (6 bases). The CDR3 contains 18 residues. Germline CDR1 and CDR2: MNHEY and SMNVEV (reference sequence). Trimming pared 1 base from V and 5 bases from J, leaving 23 bases between. The CDR3 sequence: CASSLWPRGARASYGYTF. DNA for the CDR3: TGTGCCAGCAGTTTATGGCCACGGGGGGCAAGGGCGAGTTATGGCTACACCTTC.

The rearrangement joins TRBV4-2 to TRBJ2-7; TRBD2 matches at 8 bases. The CDR3 is 16 residues long. Germline V gives CDR1 LGHNA, CDR2 YNFKEQ. J lost 1 base, V lost 3 bases, and 8 bases had no gene match. CDR3 DNA sequence: TGTGCCAGCAGCCAGGAGCTAGCGGGCCGATCCTACGAGCAGTACTTC. Translating gives CASSQELAGRSYEQYF.

The table lists this clone with a count of one. The chain uses TRBV6-5 and TRBJ1-5, with 7 bases that match TRBD1. V shed 6 bases, J shed 2 bases, and the junction held 7 bases outside the gene matches. Germline assignment: CDR1 MNHEY and CDR2 SVGAGI. The CDR3 consists of 15 residues. The chain's CDR3 is CASRVDRDGNQPQHF. The CDR3 nucleotides read TGTGCCAGCAGAGTCGACAGGGACGGCAATCAGCCCCAGCATTTT.

CDR3: CASSTRTSGSWGTDTQYF. The CDR3 coding sequence is TGTGCCAGCAGTACTCGGACTAGCGGGAGCTGGGGCACAGATACGCAGTATTTT. V and J are TRBV28 and TRBJ2-3; 13 nucleotides match TRBD2. Germline V CDR1 and CDR2: MDHEN, SYDVKM. The CDR3 runs 18 residues. Losses at the gene ends were 5 bases for V and 1 base for J; bases not matched to a gene: 9.

The chain uses TRBV27 and TRBJ2-5, with no clear D. The germline CDR1 and CDR2 sequences are MNHEY and SMNVEV (reference sequence). V was cut by 5 bases and J by 3 bases, with 10 bases left in between. CDR3 length: 13 amino acids. The CDR3 reads CASSRSSKETQYF. The DNA for the CDR3 is TGTGCCAGCAGTCGCTCCTCTAAAGAGACCCAGTACTTC.

The chain couples TRBV28 to TRBJ2-2; a possible D gene is TRBD2 (5 bases). The germline V gene has CDR1 MDHEN and CDR2 SYDVKM. The CDR3 covers 15 residues. V lost 8 bases and J lost 6, with 19 bases in between. The CDR3 DNA reads as TGTGCCAGCTTCCCGGGTCCCAGAGGGTCCGGGGAGCTGTTTTTT. Protein sequence: CASFPGPRGSGELFF.

CDR3 sequence reads: CASSVDMVNQPQHF. CDR3 nucleotide sequence: TGTGCCAGCAGCGTTGACATGGTCAATCAGCCCCAGCATTTT. The rearrangement links TRBV7-2 to TRBJ1-5; the D is unclear. The length of the CDR3 is 14 residues. Germline lookup yields CDR1 SGHTA and CDR2 FQGNSA. V shed 5 bases and J shed 3 bases, with 11 bases lying between them.

The rearrangement uses TRBV5-8 and TRBJ2-7; TRBD1 agrees at 11 bases. The CDR3 loop spans 16 amino acids. Looked up from germline, CDR1 is SGHTS and CDR2 is YDEGEE. V shed 3 bases, J shed 0 bases, and the junction held 5 bases outside the gene matches. The CDR3 nucleotides read TGTGCCAGCAGCTATGGACAGGGGGCCCGCTCCTACGAGCAGTACTTC. It is translated as CASSYGQGARSYEQYF.

V is TRBV6-2 or TRBV6-3 and J is TRBJ2-2, with a tentative D call TRBD2 (5 bases). Germline lookup yields CDR1 MNHEY and CDR2 SVGEGT. With 4 bases removed from V and 3 bases from J, the gap between germline ends came to 27 bases. CDR3 size: 20 residues. As DNA, the CDR3 is TGTGCCAGCAGTTCTACTCCGGTACTAGTTCTGAAATGGGACACCGGGGAGCTGTTTTTT. Translation gives CASSSTPVLVLKWDTGELFF.